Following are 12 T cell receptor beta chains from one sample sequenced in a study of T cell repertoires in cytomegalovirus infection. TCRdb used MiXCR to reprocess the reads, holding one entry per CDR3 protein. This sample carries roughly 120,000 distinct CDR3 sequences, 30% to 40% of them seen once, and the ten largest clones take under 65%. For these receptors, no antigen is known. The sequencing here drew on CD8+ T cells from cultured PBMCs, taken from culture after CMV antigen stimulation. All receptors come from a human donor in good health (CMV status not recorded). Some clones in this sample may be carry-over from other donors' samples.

Here the CDR3 reads CASSRSGANNNEQFF. CDR3 nucleotides: TGTGCCAGCAGCCGGAGCGGGGCTAATAACAATGAGCAGTTCTTC. V and J are TRBV11-2 and TRBJ2-1; TRBD2 aligns across 7 bases. J lost 5 bases, V lost 5 bases, and 9 bases had no gene match. Germline CDR1 and CDR2: SGHAT and FQNNGV. This CDR3 is built from 15 residues.

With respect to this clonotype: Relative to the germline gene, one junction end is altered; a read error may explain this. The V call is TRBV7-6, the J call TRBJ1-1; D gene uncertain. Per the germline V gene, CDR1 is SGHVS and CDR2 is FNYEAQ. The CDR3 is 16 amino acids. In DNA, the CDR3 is TGTACCAGCAGCTTACCTTGTGCTCGGGTGAACACTGAAGCTTTCTTT. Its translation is CTSSLPCARVNTEAFF.

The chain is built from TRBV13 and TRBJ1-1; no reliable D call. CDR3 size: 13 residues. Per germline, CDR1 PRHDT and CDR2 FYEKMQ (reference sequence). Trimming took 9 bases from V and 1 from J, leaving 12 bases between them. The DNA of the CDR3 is TGTGCCAGTGTATGGGCTGCGAACACTGAAGCTTTCTTT. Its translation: CASVWAANTEAFF.

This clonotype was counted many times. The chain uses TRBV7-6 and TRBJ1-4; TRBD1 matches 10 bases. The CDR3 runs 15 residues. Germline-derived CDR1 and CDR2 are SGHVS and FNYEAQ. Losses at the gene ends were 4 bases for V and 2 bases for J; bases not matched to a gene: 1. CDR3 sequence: CASSSTGGTNEKLFF. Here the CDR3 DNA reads TGTGCCAGCAGCTCGACAGGGGGCACTAATGAAAAACTGTTTTTT.

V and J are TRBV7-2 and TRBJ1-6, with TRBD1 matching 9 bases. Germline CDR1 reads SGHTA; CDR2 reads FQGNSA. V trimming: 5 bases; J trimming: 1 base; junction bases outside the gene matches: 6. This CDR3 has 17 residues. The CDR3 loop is CASSPGQGHSYNSPLHF. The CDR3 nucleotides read TGTGCCAGCAGCCCTGGACAGGGGCATTCCTATAATTCACCCCTCCACTTT.

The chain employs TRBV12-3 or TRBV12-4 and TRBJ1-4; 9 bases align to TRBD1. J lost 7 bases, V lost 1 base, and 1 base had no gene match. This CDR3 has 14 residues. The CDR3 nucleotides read TGTGCCAGCAGTTTAGGACAGGGGGGTGAAAAACTGTTTTTT. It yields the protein CASSLGQGGEKLFF.

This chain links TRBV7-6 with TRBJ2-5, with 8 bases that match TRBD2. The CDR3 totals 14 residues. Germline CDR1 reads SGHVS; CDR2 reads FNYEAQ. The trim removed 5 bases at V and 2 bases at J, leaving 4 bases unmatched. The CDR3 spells CASSAGGLQETQYF. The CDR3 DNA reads TGTGCCAGCAGCGCGGGGGGCCTACAAGAGACCCAGTACTTC.

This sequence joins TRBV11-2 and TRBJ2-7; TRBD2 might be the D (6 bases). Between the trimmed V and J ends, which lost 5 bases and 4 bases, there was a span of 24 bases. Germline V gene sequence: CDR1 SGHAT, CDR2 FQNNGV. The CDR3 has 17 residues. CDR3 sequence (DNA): TGTGCCAGCAGCCGGAGGGAAATTTTGGGTCCCTTGTACGAGCAGTACTTC. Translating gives CASSRREILGPLYEQYF. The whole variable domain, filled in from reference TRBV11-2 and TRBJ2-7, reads EAGVAQSPRYKIIEKRQSVAFWCNPISGHATLYWYQQILGQGPKLLIQFQNNGVVDDSQLPKDRFSAERLKGVDSTLKIQPAKLEDSAVYLCASSRREILGPLYEQYFGPGTRLTVT.

The CDR3 bases are TGCGCCAGCAGCTTGGAAACTAGCGGCCCAGTCGGTACGCAGTATTTT. This encodes CASSLETSGPVGTQYF. The V gene is TRBV5-1, the J gene TRBJ2-3; TRBD2 matches 8 bases. After removal of 0 bases from V and 8 bases from J, the junction contained 11 bases not matched to a gene. The germline V gene has CDR1 SGHRS and CDR2 YFSETQ. The CDR3 has 16 amino acids.

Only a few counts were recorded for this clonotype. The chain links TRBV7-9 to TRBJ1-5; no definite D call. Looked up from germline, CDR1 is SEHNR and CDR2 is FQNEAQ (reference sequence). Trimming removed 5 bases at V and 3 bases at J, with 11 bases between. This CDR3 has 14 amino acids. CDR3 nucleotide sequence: TGTGCCAGCAGCACAGAATTGGTCAATCAGCCCCAGCATTTT. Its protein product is CASSTELVNQPQHF.

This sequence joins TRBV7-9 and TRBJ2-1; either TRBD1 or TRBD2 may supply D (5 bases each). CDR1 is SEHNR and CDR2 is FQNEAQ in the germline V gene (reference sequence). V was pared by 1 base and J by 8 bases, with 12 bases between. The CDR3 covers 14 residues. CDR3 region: CASSLDGGFDEQFF. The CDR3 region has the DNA TGTGCCAGCAGCTTAGATGGGGGATTCGATGAGCAGTTCTTC.

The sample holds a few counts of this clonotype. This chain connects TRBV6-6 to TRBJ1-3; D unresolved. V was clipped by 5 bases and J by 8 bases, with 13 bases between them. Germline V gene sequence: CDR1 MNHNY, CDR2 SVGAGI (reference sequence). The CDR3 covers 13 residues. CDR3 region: CASSVRTGDTIYF. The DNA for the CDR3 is TGTGCCAGCAGTGTTAGGACGGGAGACACCATATATTTT.